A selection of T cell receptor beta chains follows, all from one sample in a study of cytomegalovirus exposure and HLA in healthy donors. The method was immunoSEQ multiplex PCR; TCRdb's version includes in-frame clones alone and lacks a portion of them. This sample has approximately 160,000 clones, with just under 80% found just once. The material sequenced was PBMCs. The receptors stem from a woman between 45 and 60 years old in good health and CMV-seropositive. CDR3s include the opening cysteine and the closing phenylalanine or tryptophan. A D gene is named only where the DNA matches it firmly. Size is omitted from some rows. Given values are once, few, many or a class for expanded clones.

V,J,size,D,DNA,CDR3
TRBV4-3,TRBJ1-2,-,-,TGCGCCAGCAGCCAAGAAAGGGGTTATGGCTACACCTTC,CASSQERGYGYTF
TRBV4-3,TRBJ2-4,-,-,TGCGCCAGCAGCCAAGGCAGTGGCGAGGGGGACATTCAGTACTTC,CASSQGSGEGDIQYF
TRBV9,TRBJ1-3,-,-,TGTGCCAGCAGCGTAGGGGACACTGGAAACACCATATATTTT,CASSVGDTGNTIYF
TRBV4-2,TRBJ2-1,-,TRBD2,TGTGCCAGCAGCACCATACTAGCGGGGGAGGCAAATGAGCAGTTCTTC,CASSTILAGEANEQFF
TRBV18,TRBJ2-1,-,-,TGTGCCAGCTCACTAGGAGGGCTCCTTATGGAGCAGTTCTTC,CASSLGGLLMEQFF
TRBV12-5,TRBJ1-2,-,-,TGTGCTAGTGGTTTCGGCTATGGCTACACCTTC,CASGFGYGYTF
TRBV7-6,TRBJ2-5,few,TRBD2,TGTGCCATCCATAGCGGGGGTCAAGAGACCCAGTACTTC,CAIHSGGQETQYF
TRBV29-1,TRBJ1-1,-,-,TGCGGAGGAGGGCAAGAGAACACTGAAGCTTTCTTT,CGGGQENTEAFF
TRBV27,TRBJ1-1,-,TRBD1,TGTGCCAGCAGTCATCAGGGGGCGCGGGACACTGAAGCTTTCTTT,CASSHQGARDTEAFF
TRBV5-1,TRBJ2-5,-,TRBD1,TGCGCCAGCAGCCGACAGGGTGAGCGTGAGACCCAGTACTTC,CASSRQGERETQYF
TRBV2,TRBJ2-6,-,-,TGTGCCAGCAGTGTAGGACAGAGGCTTGGGGCCAACGGCCTGACTTTC,CASSVGQRLGANGLTF
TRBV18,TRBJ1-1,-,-,TGTGCCAGCTCACCGCCGTCTAGCTACCCGGCGGACACTGAAGCTTTCTTT,CASSPPSSYPADTEAFF